The 17 T cell receptor beta chains listed next were all sequenced from one sample in a study of metastatic and nonmetastatic thyroid tumors. Via MiXCR, TCRdb re-called the PCR reads. This table has under 75,000 clones, roughly 18% appearing once. Every patient underwent thyroid surgery untreated. Sequenced: blood. The receptors originated from a female donor with papillary thyroid cancer or a benign thyroid nodule (not recorded which). Some clones in this sample may be carry-over from other donors' samples.

The table lists this clone with many counts. The rearrangement links TRBV27 to TRBJ2-7; D assignment may be TRBD1 or TRBD2 (5 bases each). The CDR3 loop spans 13 amino acids. Germline V lookup: CDR1 MNHEY, CDR2 SMNVEV (reference sequence). Trimming removed 10 bases from V and 6 bases from J, with 19 bases in between. CDR3 in DNA: TGTGCCATCAGCCGGGACCCCGCGTCCGAGCAGTACTTC. This codes for CAISRDPASEQYF.

The CDR3 loop is CASSQEAGEETQYF. CDR3 in DNA: TGCGCCAGCAGCCAAGAGGCAGGGGAAGAGACCCAGTACTTC. This sequence joins TRBV4-3 and TRBJ2-5; D might be TRBD1 (6 bases). The CDR3 extends over 14 amino acids. Germline loops: CDR1 LGHNA, CDR2 YSLEER. The V end lost 0 bases, the J end lost 3 bases, and 8 bases lay between the germline ends.

The chain joins TRBV11-3 to TRBJ1-4; D is uncertain. The germline V and J ends were trimmed by 3 bases and 2 bases, with 10 bases remaining between them. This CDR3 has 15 amino acids. Germline V CDR1 and CDR2: SGHNT, YENEEA. The DNA for the CDR3 is TGTGCCAGCAGCTTCGGTTATCTGACTAATGAAAAACTGTTTTTT. Translation: CASSFGYLTNEKLFF.

This clone was observed many times. The J gene is TRBJ2-5, the V gene TRBV19, with TRBD1 as a possible D gene (5 bases). The V end lost 1 base, the J end lost 2 bases, and 8 bases lay between the germline ends. The CDR3 covers 14 residues. Germline loops: CDR1 LNHDA, CDR2 SQIVND (reference sequence). The CDR3 DNA sequence: TGTGCCAGTAGTATAGGACAGCATCAAGAGACCCAGTACTTC. Residues: CASSIGQHQETQYF.

This clone was picked up many times. The V and J genes are TRBV9 and TRBJ2-3, with TRBD2 matching over 10 bases. J gave up 6 bases and V 6 bases, and 10 bases lay outside the gene matches. Germline CDR1 and CDR2: SGDLS and YYNGEE. The CDR3 is 15 residues long. The CDR3: CASTRTSGLWDTQYF. CDR3 coding DNA: TGTGCCAGCACTCGGACTAGCGGTTTATGGGATACGCAGTATTTT.

This clone was found many times. The chain uses TRBV4-1 and TRBJ2-2; 7 positions match TRBD2. CDR1 and CDR2 (germline): MGHRA, YSYEKL. CDR3 length: 17 amino acids. Trimming at V came to 1 base and at J to 4 bases, leaving 9 bases not matched to a gene. DNA for the CDR3: TGCGCCAGCAGCCAAGGGGCGGGAGAAGCGCTCACCGGGGAGCTGTTTTTT. It yields the protein CASSQGAGEALTGELFF.

This clone appeared many times. The rearrangement links TRBV20-1 to TRBJ1-5; the match to TRBD1 covers 8 bases. V was clipped by 0 bases and J by 0 bases; unmatched bases: 4. This CDR3 spans 16 amino acids. From germline, CDR1 is DFQATT and CDR2 SNEGSKA (reference sequence). This CDR3 reads CSAREEDRDSNQPQHF. DNA for the CDR3: TGCAGTGCTAGAGAAGAGGACAGGGATAGCAATCAGCCCCAGCATTTT.

This clone occurred many times. The chain links TRBV11-3 to TRBJ1-2; D is unresolved. The germline gives CDR1 SGHNT, CDR2 YENEEA. The CDR3 has 14 amino acids. V was pared by 0 bases and J by 3 bases, with 8 bases between. The CDR3 region has the DNA TGTGCCAGCAGCTTAGATACTTGGGACTATGGCTACACCTTC. It specifies CASSLDTWDYGYTF.

This clone showed up many times. The chain carries TRBV7-9 and TRBJ1-6; D is uncertain. Germline lookup yields CDR1 SEHNR and CDR2 FQNEAQ (reference sequence). The CDR3 spans 14 residues. V lost 5 bases, J lost 0 bases, and 5 bases lay in between. The CDR3 bases are TGTGCCAGCAGCCCTAGCTCCTATAATTCACCCCTCCACTTT. This codes for CASSPSSYNSPLHF.

Remarks on this clone: A single base separates this from a much larger clone, so it may be a read error. The chain combines TRBV11-2 with TRBJ2-2; D not resolved. Germline V gene lookup returns CDR1 SGHAT and CDR2 FQNNGV. Trimming stripped 2 bases from V and 5 bases from J, with 12 bases between. This CDR3 is built from 15 residues. In nucleotides, the CDR3 is TGTGCCAGCAGCTTATTGCCTATCGTGACCGGGGAGCTGTTTTTT. Protein sequence: CASSLLPIVTGELFF.

This clone appeared a few times. A much larger clonotype is one base distant, so this may be a read error. The same CDR3 arises from other DNA sequences in this sample as well. CDR3 loop: CASSLVGQGNTGAFF. Written as DNA, the CDR3 is TGTGCCAGCAGCTTGGTGGGACAGGGGAACACTGGAGCTTTCTTT. This sequence joins TRBV5-6 and TRBJ1-1; TRBD1 matches 10 bases. This CDR3 is built from 15 residues. Germline values: CDR1 SGHDT, CDR2 YYEEEE.

The genes are TRBV12-3 or TRBV12-4 and TRBJ2-3; D ambiguous. The CDR3 contains 14 residues. V was pared by 3 bases and J by 3 bases, with 10 bases between. CDR3 nucleotide sequence: TGTGCCAGCAGTTTTGGTGTGGGGACAGATACGCAGTATTTT. This encodes CASSFGVGTDTQYF.

This clone has a count of ten or more. The rearrangement uses TRBV7-8 and TRBJ1-6; no clear D gene. Trimming shortened V by 5 bases and J by 7 bases, and 12 bases separated the two germline ends. From germline, CDR1 is SGHVS and CDR2 FQNEAQ. The CDR3 contains 14 residues. As DNA, the CDR3 is TGTGCCAGCAGCCTCGGGGATTCAAATTCACCCCTCCACTTT. As protein: CASSLGDSNSPLHF.

The V call is TRBV6-6, the J call TRBJ2-7; either TRBD1 or TRBD2 may supply D (5 bases each). Trimming removed 2 bases from V and 5 bases from J, with 22 bases in between. The CDR3 loop spans 17 amino acids. Germline V CDR1 and CDR2: MNHNY, SVGAGI (reference sequence). The CDR3 DNA follows: TGTGCCAGCAGTTACCTTTCAGGGAACCCGCTAGCCCACGAGCAGTACTTC. Its protein is CASSYLSGNPLAHEQYF.

This clone was recorded many times. At one end the junction does not follow the germline gene, possibly because of a read error. This chain joins TRBV11-2 and TRBJ1-1; D unclear. Germline V gene data show CDR1 as SGHAT and CDR2 as FQNNGV. The CDR3 consists of 14 residues. CDR3 coding DNA: TGTGCCAGCAGCGTAGAGATTCTAGACACTGAAGCTTTCTTT. It specifies CASSVEILDTEAFF.

V and J are TRBV5-4 and TRBJ2-1; D uncertain. The CDR3 loop spans 15 amino acids. Trimming took off 0 bases at V and 4 bases at J, with 11 bases between the two ends. The germline V gene has CDR1 SGHNT and CDR2 YYREEE (reference sequence). The CDR3 region has the DNA TGTGCCAGCAGCTTGGCCACTATCGGATACAATGAGCAGTTCTTC. This codes for CASSLATIGYNEQFF.

This clone was counted at least ten times. The chain uses TRBV3-1 and TRBJ2-3, with unresolved D. The length of the CDR3 is 13 residues. The germline gives CDR1 LGHDT, CDR2 YNNKEL (reference sequence). Trimming took 5 bases from V and 0 from J, leaving 6 bases between them. The CDR3 DNA reads as TGTGCCAGCAGCATGACTAGCACAGATACGCAGTATTTT. Amino acids: CASSMTSTDTQYF.